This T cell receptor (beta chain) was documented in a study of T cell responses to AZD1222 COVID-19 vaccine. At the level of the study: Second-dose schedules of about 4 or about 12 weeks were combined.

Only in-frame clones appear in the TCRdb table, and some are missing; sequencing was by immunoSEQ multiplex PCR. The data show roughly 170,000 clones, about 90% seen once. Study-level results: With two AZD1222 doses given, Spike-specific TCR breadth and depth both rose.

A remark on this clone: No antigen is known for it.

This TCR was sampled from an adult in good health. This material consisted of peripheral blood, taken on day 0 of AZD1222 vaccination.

The DNA for the CDR3 is TGTGCCAGCAGTGACGGGACACCTGAAGCTTTCTTT. Protein sequence: CASSDGTPEAFF. The J gene is TRBJ1-1, the V gene TRBV6-4; TRBD1 is a possible D gene (6 bases). Germline loops: CDR1 MRHNA, CDR2 SNTAGT. The CDR3 covers 12 residues. V was pared by 2 bases and J by 6 bases, with 7 bases between.